This T cell receptor beta chain appears in the sequencing data of a study of early T cells in non-severe SARS-CoV-2 infection. This CDR3 region has 13 residues. From germline, CDR1 is MDHEN and CDR2 SYDVKM. V lost 9 bases and J lost 5; bases outside the gene matches: 10. TCRdb reprocessed the 5' RACE reads with MiXCR, giving one entry per CDR3 protein. The sample holds about 35,000 distinct CDR3 sequences, less than 8% seen once. There are a few counts of this clonotype. The chain has TRBV28 and TRBJ2-7; 7 bases align to TRBD1. Sample: whole blood. The clonotype comes from an adult who was a healthcare worker with PCR-confirmed SARS-CoV-2 infection or an uninfected control (not recorded which). CDR3: CASRQGASHEQYF. Written as DNA, the CDR3 is TGTGCCAGTCGACAGGGCGCGTCCCACGAGCAGTACTTC.